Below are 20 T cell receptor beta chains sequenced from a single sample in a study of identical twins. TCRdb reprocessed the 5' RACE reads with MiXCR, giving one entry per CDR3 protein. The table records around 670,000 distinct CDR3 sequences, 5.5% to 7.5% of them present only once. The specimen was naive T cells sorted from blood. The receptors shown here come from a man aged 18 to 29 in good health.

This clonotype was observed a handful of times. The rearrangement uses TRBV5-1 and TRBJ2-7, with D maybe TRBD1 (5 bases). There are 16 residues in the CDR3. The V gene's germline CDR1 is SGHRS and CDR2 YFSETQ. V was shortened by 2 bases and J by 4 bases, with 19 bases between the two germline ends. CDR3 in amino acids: CASSFRAAGKKYEQYF. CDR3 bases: TGCGCCAGCAGCTTCCGCGCGGCAGGGAAAAAATACGAGCAGTACTTC.

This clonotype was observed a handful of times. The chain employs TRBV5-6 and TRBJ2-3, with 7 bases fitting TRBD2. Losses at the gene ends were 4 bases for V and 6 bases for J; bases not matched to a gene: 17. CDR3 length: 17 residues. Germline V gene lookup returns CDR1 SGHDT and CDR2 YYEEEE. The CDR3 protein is CASSPVLSGRARDTQYF. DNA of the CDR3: TGTGCCAGCAGCCCCGTTCTGAGTGGGAGGGCCAGGGATACGCAGTATTTT.

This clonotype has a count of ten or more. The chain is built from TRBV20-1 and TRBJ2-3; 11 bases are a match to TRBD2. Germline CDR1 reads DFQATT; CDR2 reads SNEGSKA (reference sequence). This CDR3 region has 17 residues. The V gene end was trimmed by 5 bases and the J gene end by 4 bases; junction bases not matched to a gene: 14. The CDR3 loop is CSALLAGADRFADTQYF. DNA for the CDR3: TGCAGTGCTCTACTAGCGGGAGCGGATAGGTTCGCAGATACGCAGTATTTT.

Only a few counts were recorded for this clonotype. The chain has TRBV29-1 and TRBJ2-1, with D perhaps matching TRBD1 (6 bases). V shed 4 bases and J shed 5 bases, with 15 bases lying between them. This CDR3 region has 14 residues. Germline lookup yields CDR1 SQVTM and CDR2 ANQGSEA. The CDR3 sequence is CSVGPGTINNEQFF. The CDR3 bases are TGCAGCGTTGGCCCCGGGACAATAAACAATGAGCAGTTCTTC.

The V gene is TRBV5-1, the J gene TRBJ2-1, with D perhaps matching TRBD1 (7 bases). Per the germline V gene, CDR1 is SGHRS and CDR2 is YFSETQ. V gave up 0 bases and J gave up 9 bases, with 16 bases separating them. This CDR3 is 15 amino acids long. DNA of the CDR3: TGCGCCAGCAGCTTGGGAGGAGGGGGCGATGTTGAGCAGTTCTTC. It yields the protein CASSLGGGGDVEQFF.

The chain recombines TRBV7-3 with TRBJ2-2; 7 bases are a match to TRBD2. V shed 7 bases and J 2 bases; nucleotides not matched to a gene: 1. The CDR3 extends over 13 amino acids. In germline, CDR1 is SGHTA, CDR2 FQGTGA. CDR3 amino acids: CASKAGNTGELFF. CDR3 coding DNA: TGTGCCAGCAAAGCGGGAAACACCGGGGAGCTGTTTTTT. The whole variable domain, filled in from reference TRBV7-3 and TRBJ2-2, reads GAGVSQTPSNKVTEKGKYVELRCDPISGHTALYWYRQSLGQGPEFLIYFQGTGAADDSGLPNDRFFAVRPEGSVSTLKIQRTERGDSAVYLCASKAGNTGELFFGEGSRLTVL.

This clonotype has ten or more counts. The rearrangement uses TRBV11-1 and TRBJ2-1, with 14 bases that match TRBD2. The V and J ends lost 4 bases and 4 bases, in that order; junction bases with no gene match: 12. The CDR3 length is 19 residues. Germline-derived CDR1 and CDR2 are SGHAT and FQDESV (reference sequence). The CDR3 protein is CASSSTGTSGSPGYNEQFF. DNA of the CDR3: TGTGCCAGCAGCTCTACCGGGACTAGCGGGAGTCCCGGGTACAATGAGCAGTTCTTC.

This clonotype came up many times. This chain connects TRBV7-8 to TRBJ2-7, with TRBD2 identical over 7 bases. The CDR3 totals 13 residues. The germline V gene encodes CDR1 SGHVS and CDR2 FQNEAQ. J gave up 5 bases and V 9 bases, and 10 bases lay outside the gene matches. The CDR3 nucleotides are TGTGCCAGTTCGCTCGCGGGAGTCGACGAGCAGTACTTC. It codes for CASSLAGVDEQYF.

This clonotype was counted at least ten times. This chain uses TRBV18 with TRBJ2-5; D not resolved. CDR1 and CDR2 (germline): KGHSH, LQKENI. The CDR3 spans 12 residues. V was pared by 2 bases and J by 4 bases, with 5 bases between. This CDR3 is CASSPMGETQYF. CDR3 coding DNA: TGTGCCAGCTCACCAATGGGAGAGACCCAGTACTTC.

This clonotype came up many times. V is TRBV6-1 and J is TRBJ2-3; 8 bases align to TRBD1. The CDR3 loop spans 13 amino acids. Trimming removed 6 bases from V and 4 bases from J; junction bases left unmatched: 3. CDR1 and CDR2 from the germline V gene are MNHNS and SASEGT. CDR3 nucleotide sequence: TGTGCCAGCAGCAAGGACAGGGCAGATACGCAGTATTTT. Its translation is CASSKDRADTQYF.

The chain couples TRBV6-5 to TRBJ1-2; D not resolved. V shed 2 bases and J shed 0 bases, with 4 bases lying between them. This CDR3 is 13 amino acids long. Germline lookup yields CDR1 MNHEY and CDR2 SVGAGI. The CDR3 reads CASSYRSNYGYTF. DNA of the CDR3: TGTGCCAGCAGTTACCGGTCTAACTATGGCTACACCTTC.

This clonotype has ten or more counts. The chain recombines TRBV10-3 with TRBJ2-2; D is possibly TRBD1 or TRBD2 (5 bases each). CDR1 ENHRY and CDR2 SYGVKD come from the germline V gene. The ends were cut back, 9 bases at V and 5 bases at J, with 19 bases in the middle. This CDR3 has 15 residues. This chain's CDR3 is CAILPGPSQTGELFF. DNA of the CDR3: TGTGCCATTTTACCGGGACCTTCCCAGACCGGGGAGCTGTTTTTT.

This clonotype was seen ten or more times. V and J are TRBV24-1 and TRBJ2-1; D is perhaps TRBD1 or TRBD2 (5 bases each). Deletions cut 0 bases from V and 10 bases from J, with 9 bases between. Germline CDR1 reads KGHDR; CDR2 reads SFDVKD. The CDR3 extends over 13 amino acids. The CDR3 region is CATSDLGAGEQFF. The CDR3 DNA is TGTGCCACCAGTGATTTGGGGGCGGGCGAGCAGTTCTTC.

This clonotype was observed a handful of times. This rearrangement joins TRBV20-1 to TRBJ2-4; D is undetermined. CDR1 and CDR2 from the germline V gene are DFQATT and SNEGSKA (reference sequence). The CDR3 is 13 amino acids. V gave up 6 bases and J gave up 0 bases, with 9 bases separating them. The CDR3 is CSALDTAKNIQYF. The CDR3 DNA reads TGCAGTGCCCTCGACACAGCCAAAAACATTCAGTACTTC.

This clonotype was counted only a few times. CDR3 sequence (DNA): TGTGCCAGCACAGAAGGGACTACACTCACAGATACGCAGTATTTT. Its protein is CASTEGTTLTDTQYF. The chain has TRBV11-2 and TRBJ2-3; 7 nucleotides match TRBD2. CDR1 and CDR2 from the germline V gene are SGHAT and FQNNGV. CDR3 length: 15 residues. Trimming removed 7 bases from V and 2 bases from J; junction bases left unmatched: 9.

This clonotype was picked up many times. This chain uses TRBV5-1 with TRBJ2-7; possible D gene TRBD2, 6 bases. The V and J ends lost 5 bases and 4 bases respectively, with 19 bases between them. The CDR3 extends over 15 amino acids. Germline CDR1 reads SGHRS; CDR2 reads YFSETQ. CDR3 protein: CASSSQTGTAYEQYF. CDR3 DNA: TGCGCCAGCAGTTCGCAAACCGGGACTGCGTACGAGCAGTACTTC. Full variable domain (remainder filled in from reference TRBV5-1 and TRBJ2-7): KAGVTQTPRYLIKTRGQQVTLSCSPISGHRSVSWYQQTPGQGLQFLFEYFSETQRNKGNFPGRFSGRQFSNSRSEMNVSTLELGDSALYLCASSSQTGTAYEQYFGPGTRLTVT.

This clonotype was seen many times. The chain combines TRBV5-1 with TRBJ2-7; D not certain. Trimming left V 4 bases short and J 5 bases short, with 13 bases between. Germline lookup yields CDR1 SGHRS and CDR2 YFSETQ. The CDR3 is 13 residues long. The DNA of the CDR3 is TGCGCCAGCAGCCCCTCAGTCTACGACGAGCAGTACTTC. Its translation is CASSPSVYDEQYF.

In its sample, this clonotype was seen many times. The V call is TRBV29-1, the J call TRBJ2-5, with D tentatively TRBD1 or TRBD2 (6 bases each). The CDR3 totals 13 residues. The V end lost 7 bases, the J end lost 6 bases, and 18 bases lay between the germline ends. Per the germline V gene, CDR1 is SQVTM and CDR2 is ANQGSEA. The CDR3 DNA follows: TGCAGCGGACAGGAGGGACCCAGACAGACCCAGTACTTC. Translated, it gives CSGQEGPRQTQYF.

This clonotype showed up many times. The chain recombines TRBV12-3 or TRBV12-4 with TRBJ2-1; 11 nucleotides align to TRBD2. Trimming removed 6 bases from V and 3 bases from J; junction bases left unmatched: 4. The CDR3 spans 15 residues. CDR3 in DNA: TGTGCCAGCAGGACCGGGACTAGCGGCTACAATGAGCAGTTCTTC. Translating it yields CASRTGTSGYNEQFF.

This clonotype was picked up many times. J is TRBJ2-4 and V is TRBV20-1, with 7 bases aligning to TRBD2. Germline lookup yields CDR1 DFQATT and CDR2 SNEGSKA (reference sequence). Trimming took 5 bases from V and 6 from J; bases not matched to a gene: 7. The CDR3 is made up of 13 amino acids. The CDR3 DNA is TGCAGTGCTGGATCGGGGAGGGGAAACATTCAGTACTTC. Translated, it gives CSAGSGRGNIQYF.